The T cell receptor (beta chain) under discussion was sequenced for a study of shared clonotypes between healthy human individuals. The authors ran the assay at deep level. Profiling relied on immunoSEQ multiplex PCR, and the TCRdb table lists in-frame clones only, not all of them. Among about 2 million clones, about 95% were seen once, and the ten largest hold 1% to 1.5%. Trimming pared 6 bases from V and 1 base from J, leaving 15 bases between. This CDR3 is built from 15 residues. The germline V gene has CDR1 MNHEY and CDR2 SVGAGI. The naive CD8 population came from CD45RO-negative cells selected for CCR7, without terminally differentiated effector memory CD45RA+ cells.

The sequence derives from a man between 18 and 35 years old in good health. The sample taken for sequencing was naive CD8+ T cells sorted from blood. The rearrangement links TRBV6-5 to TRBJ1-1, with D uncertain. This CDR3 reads CASSHDGLSNTEAFF. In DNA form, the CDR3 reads TGTGCCAGCAGCCATGACGGACTGTCGAACACTGAAGCTTTCTTT.